This T cell receptor (beta chain) was recorded in a study of patients and donors after allogeneic stem cell transplantation (dated by TCRdb to 2020 to 2022). Library preparation was by RT-PCR. Sequenced on a NextSeq 550. TCRdb cleaned the public reads at Q25 with fastp, built clones with MiXCR and kept in-frame beta chains. Under each unique CDR3 protein, matching rows form one entry showing the most common genes and DNA. A total of approximately 38,000 distinct CDR3 sequences appear in this sample, about 30% of them only once. The leading ten clones occupy about 78% of the sample. Germline trimming amounts to 4 bases on V and 1 base on J, with 6 as the count of junction bases outside the gene matches. The germline V gene gives CDR1 as MDHEN and CDR2 as SYDVKM. Spanning cysteine to phenylalanine, the CDR3 consists of 15 amino acids. CDR3 DNA only is kept here, 45 bases in frame from base 1. To note about this clonotype: The antigen it binds to is not known. No much larger clone is present one base from it, and per-base qualities are unavailable.

The rearrangement joined TRBV28 to TRBJ2-7, with 8 bases in between that match TRBD2. The sample was blood, either unsorted or a sorted T cell fraction (not recorded which). The sequence was obtained from a human donor who was either an allogeneic HSCT recipient or a stem cell or donor lymphocyte infusion donor (not recorded which). It is not recorded whose cells these are; they may come from a transplant donor. The DNA sequence reads TGTGCCAGCAGTTACCGACTAGCGCCTTCCTACGAGCAGTACTTC. This encodes CASSYRLAPSYEQYF. Where the CDR3 stops, the reference TRBV28 and TRBJ2-7 genes take over; the full variable domain is DVKVTQSSRYLVKRTGEKVFLECVQDMDHENMFWYRQDPGLGLRLIYFSYDVKMKEKGDIPEGYSVSREKKERFSLILESASTNQTSMYLCASSYRLAPSYEQYFGPGTRLTVT.